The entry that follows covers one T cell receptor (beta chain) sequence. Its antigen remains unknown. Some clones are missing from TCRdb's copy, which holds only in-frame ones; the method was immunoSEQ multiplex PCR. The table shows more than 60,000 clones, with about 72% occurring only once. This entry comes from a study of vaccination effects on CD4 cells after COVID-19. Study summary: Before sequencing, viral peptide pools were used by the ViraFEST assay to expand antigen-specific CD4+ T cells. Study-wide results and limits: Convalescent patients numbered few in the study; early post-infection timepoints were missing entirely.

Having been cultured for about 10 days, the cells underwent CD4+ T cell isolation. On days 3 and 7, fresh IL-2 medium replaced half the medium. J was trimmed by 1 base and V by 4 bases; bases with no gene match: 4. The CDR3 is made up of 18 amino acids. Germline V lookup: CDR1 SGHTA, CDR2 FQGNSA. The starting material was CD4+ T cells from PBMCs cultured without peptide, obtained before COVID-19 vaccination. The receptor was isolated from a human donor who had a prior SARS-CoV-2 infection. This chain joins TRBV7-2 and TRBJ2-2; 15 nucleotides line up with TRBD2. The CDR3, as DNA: TGTGCCAGCAGCTATAAGGGACTAGCGGGGGGGAACACCGGGGAGCTGTTTTTT. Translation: CASSYKGLAGGNTGELFF.